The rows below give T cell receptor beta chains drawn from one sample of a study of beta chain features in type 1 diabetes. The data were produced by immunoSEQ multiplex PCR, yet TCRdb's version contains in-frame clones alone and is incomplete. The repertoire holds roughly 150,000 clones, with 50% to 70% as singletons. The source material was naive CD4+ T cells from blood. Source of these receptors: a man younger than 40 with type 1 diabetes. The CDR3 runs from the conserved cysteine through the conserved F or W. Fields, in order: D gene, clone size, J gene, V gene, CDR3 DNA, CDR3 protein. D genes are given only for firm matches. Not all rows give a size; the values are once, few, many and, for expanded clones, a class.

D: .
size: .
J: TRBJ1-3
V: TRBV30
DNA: TGTGCCTGGAGCGGTCAGACTGGAAACACCATATATTTT
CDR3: CAWSGQTGNTIYF

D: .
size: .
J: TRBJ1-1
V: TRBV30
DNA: TGTGCCTGGAGCGGACAGAGTACTGAAGCTTTCTTT
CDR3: CAWSGQSTEAFF

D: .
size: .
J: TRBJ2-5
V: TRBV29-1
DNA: TGCAGCGTTGAAAGCCAGGAAGAGACCCAGTACTTC
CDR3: CSVESQEETQYF

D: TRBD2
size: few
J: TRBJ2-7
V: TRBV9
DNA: TGTGCCAGCAGCGTAGATGGACTAGCGGGAGAGCAGTACTTC
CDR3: CASSVDGLAGEQYF

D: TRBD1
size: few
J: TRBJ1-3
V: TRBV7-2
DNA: TGTGCCAGCAGCTGGACAGGGGAGTCGGGCGACACCATATATTTT
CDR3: CASSWTGESGDTIYF

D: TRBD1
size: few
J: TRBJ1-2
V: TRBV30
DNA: TGTGCCTGGAGTGTACGACAGGGTATAGGCTATGGCTACACCTTC
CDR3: CAWSVRQGIGYGYTF

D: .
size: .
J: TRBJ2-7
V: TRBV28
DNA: TGTGCCAGCAGTTTGCAACCTCTCTACGAGCAGTACTTC
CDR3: CASSLQPLYEQYF

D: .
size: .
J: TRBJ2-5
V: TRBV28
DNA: TGTGCCAGCAGCACCCCGGGCAGCCAAGAGACCCAGTACTTC
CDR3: CASSTPGSQETQYF

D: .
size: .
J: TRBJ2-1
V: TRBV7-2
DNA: TGTGCCAGCAGCCCCCAAACGGGTAATGAGCAGTTCTTC
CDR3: CASSPQTGNEQFF

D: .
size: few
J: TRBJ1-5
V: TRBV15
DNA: TGTGCCACCACAGGGTACGGTCAGCCCCAGCATTTT
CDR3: CATTGYGQPQHF

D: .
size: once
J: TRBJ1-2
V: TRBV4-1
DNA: TGCGCCAGCAGCCAAGATTTCCTGTATGGCTACACCTTC
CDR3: CASSQDFLYGYTF

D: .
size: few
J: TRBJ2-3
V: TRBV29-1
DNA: TGCAGCGGGATCGGGCCTAGCACAGATACGCAGTATTTT
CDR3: CSGIGPSTDTQYF

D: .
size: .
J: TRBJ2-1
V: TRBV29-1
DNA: TGCAGCGTTAGGGACGCCGGCGATGAGCAGTTCTTC
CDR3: CSVRDAGDEQFF

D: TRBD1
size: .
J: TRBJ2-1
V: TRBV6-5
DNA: TGTGCCAGCAGTCTACAGGGGTACAATGAGCAGTTCTTC
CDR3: CASSLQGYNEQFF

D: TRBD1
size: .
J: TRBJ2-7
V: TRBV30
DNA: TGTGCCTGGAGACACCGGGACAGTTCGAACGAGCAGTACTTC
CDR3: CAWRHRDSSNEQYF

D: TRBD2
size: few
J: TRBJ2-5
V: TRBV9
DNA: TGTGCCAGCAGCTCAAGACTAGCGGGGGACCAAGAGACCCAGTACTTC
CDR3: CASSSRLAGDQETQYF

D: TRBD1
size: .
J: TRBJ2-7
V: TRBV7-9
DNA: TGTGCCAGCAGCTGGGGGGACAGGAAGACCTACGAGCAGTACTTC
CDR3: CASSWGDRKTYEQYF

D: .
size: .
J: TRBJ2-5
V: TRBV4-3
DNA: TGCGCCAGCAGCCAACACAGTTTGGAGACCCAGTACTTC
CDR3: CASSQHSLETQYF